The 28 T cell receptor beta chains reported below all come from one sample, sequenced in a study of graft-versus-host responses after intestinal transplantation. These receptors have no known antigen. TCRdb's table, derived via immunoSEQ multiplex PCR, lists solely in-frame clones and lacks some. The profile shows roughly 89,000 clones, around 92% of them singletons. This material consisted of unstimulated CD4+ T cells sorted from spleen or lymph node cells, taken before intestinal transplant. These receptors all stem from a human donor who received an intestinal transplant.

This rearrangement joins TRBV7-2 to TRBJ2-6, with 7 bases fitting TRBD1. The CDR3 covers 16 residues. CDR1 and CDR2 from the germline V gene are SGHTA and FQGNSA. After removal of 5 bases from V and 1 base from J, the junction contained 5 bases not matched to a gene. The CDR3 DNA is TGTGCCAGCAGCATCGGACAGGCATCTGGGGCCAACGTCCTGACTTTC. The encoded protein is CASSIGQASGANVLTF.

V and J are TRBV6-6 and TRBJ2-1; TRBD1 matches at 7 bases. The CDR3 has 15 amino acids. With 4 bases clipped from V and 4 bases from J, the junction kept 7 bases outside the gene matches. Germline values: CDR1 MNHNY, CDR2 SVGAGI (reference sequence). CDR3 nucleotide sequence: TGTGCCAGCAGTTTACAGGGGCAGGGGTACAATGAGCAGTTCTTC. This gives the protein CASSLQGQGYNEQFF.

V and J are TRBV14 and TRBJ1-6; 8 bases are shared with TRBD1. After removal of 3 bases from V and 7 bases from J, the junction contained 5 bases not matched to a gene. The CDR3 spans 15 residues. CDR1 is SGHDN and CDR2 is FVKESK in the germline V gene. CDR3 region: CASSQWTGTNSPLHF. In DNA form, the CDR3 reads TGTGCCAGCAGCCAGTGGACAGGGACCAATTCACCCCTCCACTTT.

The chain employs TRBV6-6 and TRBJ1-6; perhaps TRBD1 as D (6 bases). Trimming removed 7 bases at V and 8 bases at J, with 12 bases between. CDR1 is MNHNY, CDR2 SVGAGI, per germline (reference sequence). The length of the CDR3 is 13 residues. For the CDR3, the DNA is TGTGCCAGCACCGGCAGGGGTGATTCACCCCTCCACTTT. Translating it yields CASTGRGDSPLHF.

V and J are TRBV7-9 and TRBJ1-2; D is perhaps TRBD1 (5 bases). CDR1 and CDR2 (germline): SEHNR, FQNEAQ (reference sequence). The CDR3 loop spans 12 amino acids. V lost 7 bases and J 6 bases, leaving 12 bases between the germline ends. The CDR3 reads CASTSGRDGYTF. CDR3 bases: TGTGCCAGCACCTCAGGGAGGGATGGCTACACCTTC.

V and J are TRBV7-2 and TRBJ1-3; 8 nucleotides agree with TRBD1. Trimming at V came to 6 bases and at J to 5 bases, leaving 6 bases not matched to a gene. The CDR3 is 14 residues long. CDR1 and CDR2 (germline): SGHTA, FQGNSA. In DNA form, the CDR3 reads TGTGCCAGCAGGTCCGACAGGGGCAGAAACACCATATATTTT. It translates to CASRSDRGRNTIYF.

The rearrangement links TRBV11-1 to TRBJ2-5; possible D gene TRBD1, 6 bases. Deletions cut 6 bases from V and 0 bases from J, with 14 bases between. CDR3 length equals 15 residues. The germline CDR1 and CDR2 sequences are SGHAT and FQDESV (reference sequence). CDR3 region: CASRLQGKYQETQYF. The CDR3 region has the DNA TGTGCCAGCAGGCTACAGGGAAAGTACCAAGAGACCCAGTACTTC.

This clone is a singleton in its sample. The chain links TRBV5-1 to TRBJ2-2; no definite D call. Germline assignment: CDR1 SGHRS and CDR2 YFSETQ. V lost 4 bases and J lost 5, with 15 bases in between. The CDR3 consists of 15 residues. The DNA of the CDR3 is TGCGCCAGCAGCCGCACCGATGGAGAGACCGGGGAGCTGTTTTTT. Translation: CASSRTDGETGELFF.

The chain has TRBV15 and TRBJ1-4; tentative D call: TRBD1 (5 bases). V was trimmed by 2 bases and J by 8 bases, leaving 15 bases between them. The CDR3 sequence is 15 residues long. Germline CDR1 LNHNV, CDR2 YYDKDF (reference sequence). CDR3 sequence (DNA): TGTGCCACCAGCAGACCCATCGGCGGGGGGGAAAAACTGTTTTTT. This sequence encodes CATSRPIGGGEKLFF.

The V and J genes are TRBV5-1 and TRBJ2-3, with 7 bases aligning to TRBD1. The germline CDR1 and CDR2 sequences are SGHRS and YFSETQ. V was clipped by 1 base and J by 3 bases; unmatched bases: 8. This CDR3 is built from 16 residues. This CDR3 is CASSLIGQVGTDTQYF. In DNA, the CDR3 is TGCGCCAGCAGCTTGATCGGACAGGTGGGAACAGATACGCAGTATTTT.

The J gene is TRBJ2-3, the V gene TRBV7-2, with TRBD2 as a possible D gene (6 bases). Germline CDR1 is SGHTA and CDR2 is FQGNSA. The V end was cut by 6 bases, the J end by 6 bases, with 16 bases between. This CDR3 is built from 14 residues. CDR3 coding DNA: TGTGCCAGCAGTCCACTCCGGGGGTGGGATACGCAGTATTTT. It encodes CASSPLRGWDTQYF.

The chain is built from TRBV30 and TRBJ2-3; D is uncertain. The ends were cut back, 1 base at V and 2 bases at J, with 10 bases in the middle. Germline V CDR1 and CDR2: GTSNPN, SVGIG (reference sequence). CDR3 size: 14 residues. The CDR3 DNA reads TGTGCCTGGAGTGCAGGATCCGACACAGATACGCAGTATTTT. This sequence encodes CAWSAGSDTDTQYF.

Concerning this clone: The sample holds other DNA sequences that translate to the same CDR3. This chain connects TRBV29-1 to TRBJ1-1; the D gene is possibly TRBD1 (6 bases). The CDR3 contains 13 residues. Germline values: CDR1 SQVTM, CDR2 ANQGSEA. Trimming pared 4 bases from V and 2 bases from J, leaving 11 bases between. The CDR3 DNA is TGCAGCGTTGCCGGACAGCCAAACACTGAAGCTTTCTTT. As protein: CSVAGQPNTEAFF.

This clone appeared a single time. The chain combines TRBV21-1 with TRBJ1-6; TRBD1 reflects the table's D call only, with no check against the DNA. TRBV21-1 is labeled a pseudogene. This CDR3 is built from 16 residues. CDR3 coding DNA: TGTGCCAGCTTAACCCGAAGAACAGGGGGTTGGTCACCCCTCCACTTT. Translated: CASLTRRTGGWSPLHF.

This chain joins TRBV7-2 and TRBJ1-4; 9 bases are a match to TRBD1. With 1 base clipped from V and 4 bases from J, the junction kept 13 bases outside the gene matches. The CDR3 covers 19 residues. Germline V gene lookup returns CDR1 SGHTA and CDR2 FQGNSA. The CDR3 DNA follows: TGTGCCAGCAGCTTAGAGGGGGGCCCGGGACAGGGTTTTAATGAAAAACTGTTTTTT. It translates to CASSLEGGPGQGFNEKLFF.

This chain uses TRBV9 with TRBJ2-2; TRBD1 aligns across 7 bases. The CDR3 loop spans 15 amino acids. Germline CDR1 is SGDLS and CDR2 is YYNGEE. With V trimmed by 2 bases and J by 4 bases, 5 bases remained unmatched. The CDR3 DNA is TGTGCCAGCAGCGTGACAGGGCCTCCCACCGGGGAGCTGTTTTTT. This sequence encodes CASSVTGPPTGELFF.

This clone appeared once. V usage is TRBV25-1 and J usage is TRBJ2-7; 8 nucleotides agree with TRBD1. V lost 4 bases to trimming and J lost 0 bases; unmatched junction nucleotides: 5. The CDR3 has 15 residues. Germline-derived CDR1 and CDR2 are MGHDK and SYGVNS. The CDR3 loop reads CASSGTGTGSYEQYF. CDR3 sequence (DNA): TGTGCCAGCAGTGGAACCGGGACAGGCTCCTACGAGCAGTACTTC.

The J gene is TRBJ1-1, the V gene TRBV6-6; 7 nucleotides agree with TRBD1. The CDR3 extends over 13 amino acids. CDR1 is MNHNY, CDR2 SVGAGI, per germline (reference sequence). Unmatched junction bases numbered 2, after V lost 6 bases and J lost 1 base. CDR3 sequence: CASSRQGNTEAFF. The CDR3 DNA reads TGTGCCAGCAGCAGACAGGGGAACACTGAAGCTTTCTTT.

The chain uses TRBV5-4 and TRBJ2-7, with 7 nucleotides matching TRBD1. The CDR3 length is 15 residues. Germline lookup yields CDR1 SGHNT and CDR2 YYREEE (reference sequence). J lost 3 bases, V lost 0 bases, and 6 bases had no gene match. CDR3 protein: CASSLGQGLNYEQYF. For the CDR3, the DNA is TGTGCCAGCAGCTTGGGACAGGGCTTGAACTACGAGCAGTACTTC.

Only one count was recorded for this clone. The rearrangement uses TRBV10-3 and TRBJ2-7; 10 bases agree with TRBD2. Losses at the gene ends were 6 bases for V and 1 base for J; bases not matched to a gene: 6. Germline CDR1 is ENHRY and CDR2 is SYGVKD. CDR3 length equals 15 residues. The CDR3 region is CAIRTASGGSYEQYF. The CDR3 DNA follows: TGTGCCATCAGGACAGCTAGCGGGGGTTCCTACGAGCAGTACTTC.

This sequence joins TRBV6-6 and TRBJ1-2, with 9 bases fitting TRBD1. CDR1 is MNHNY and CDR2 is SVGAGI in the germline V gene (reference sequence). J was trimmed by 4 bases and V by 6 bases; bases with no gene match: 6. This CDR3 comprises 14 residues. Written as DNA, the CDR3 is TGTGCCAGCAGCAAAGACAGGGGGGTCTATGGCTACACCTTC. The encoded protein is CASSKDRGVYGYTF.

The chain joins TRBV14 to TRBJ2-3, with no clear D. Germline V gene lookup returns CDR1 SGHDN and CDR2 FVKESK. This CDR3 is built from 13 residues. The V end lost 0 bases, the J end lost 7 bases, and 8 bases lay between the germline ends. The CDR3 nucleotides are TGTGCCAGCAGCCAAGATCAGGCCCATACGCAGTATTTT. Amino acid sequence: CASSQDQAHTQYF.

The chain couples TRBV4-3 to TRBJ2-3, with TRBD2 matching 8 bases. The CDR3 loop spans 15 amino acids. CDR1 and CDR2 from the germline V gene are LGHNA and YSLEER. The V segment lost 6 bases and the J segment 5 bases; nucleotides outside the gene matches: 10. This chain's CDR3 is CASSPNGGAGDTQYF. The CDR3 nucleotides are TGCGCCAGCAGTCCAAACGGGGGGGCCGGAGATACGCAGTATTTT.

This clone was picked up one time. The J gene is TRBJ1-3, the V gene TRBV29-1; a weak D match, TRBD1 (5 bases). V was shortened by 4 bases and J by 1 base, with 8 bases between the two germline ends. CDR3 size: 13 residues. The germline V gene has CDR1 SQVTM and CDR2 ANQGSEA. This CDR3 reads CSVGGASGNTIYF. The DNA for the CDR3 is TGCAGCGTTGGCGGGGCGTCTGGAAACACCATATATTTT.

This clone was detected only once. The chain couples TRBV6-1 to TRBJ1-5; maybe TRBD1 (5 bases). Deletions cut 3 bases from V and 0 bases from J, with 9 bases between. This CDR3 comprises 15 residues. From germline, CDR1 is MNHNS and CDR2 SASEGT. The DNA of the CDR3 is TGTGCCAGCAGTGACCTGGGACTTAGCAATCAGCCCCAGCATTTT. Protein: CASSDLGLSNQPQHF.

The chain combines TRBV30 with TRBJ2-5; D may be TRBD2 (6 bases). CDR1 and CDR2 from the germline V gene are GTSNPN and SVGIG (reference sequence). The CDR3 length is 14 residues. The V end lost 0 bases, the J end lost 4 bases, and 12 bases lay between the germline ends. The CDR3 nucleotides read TGTGCCTGGAGTGTATGGCGGGGAAGAGAGACCCAGTACTTC. It translates to CAWSVWRGRETQYF.

This sequence joins TRBV7-2 and TRBJ2-7, with 13 bases lining up with TRBD2. The CDR3 runs 16 residues. The ends lost 2 bases at V and 3 bases at J; junction bases unmatched: 4. Germline values: CDR1 SGHTA, CDR2 FQGNSA. The CDR3 is CASSLMGTSGVYEQYF. In nucleotides, the CDR3 is TGTGCCAGCAGCTTAATGGGGACTAGCGGGGTCTACGAGCAGTACTTC.

The chain uses TRBV7-9 and TRBJ2-7, with D perhaps matching TRBD1 (6 bases). The germline gives CDR1 SEHNR, CDR2 FQNEAQ (reference sequence). V lost 1 base, J lost 3 bases, and 10 bases lay in between. The CDR3 runs to 14 residues. The CDR3 reads CASSLGGQVYEQYF. DNA for the CDR3: TGTGCCAGCAGCTTAGGGGGGCAGGTCTACGAGCAGTACTTC.